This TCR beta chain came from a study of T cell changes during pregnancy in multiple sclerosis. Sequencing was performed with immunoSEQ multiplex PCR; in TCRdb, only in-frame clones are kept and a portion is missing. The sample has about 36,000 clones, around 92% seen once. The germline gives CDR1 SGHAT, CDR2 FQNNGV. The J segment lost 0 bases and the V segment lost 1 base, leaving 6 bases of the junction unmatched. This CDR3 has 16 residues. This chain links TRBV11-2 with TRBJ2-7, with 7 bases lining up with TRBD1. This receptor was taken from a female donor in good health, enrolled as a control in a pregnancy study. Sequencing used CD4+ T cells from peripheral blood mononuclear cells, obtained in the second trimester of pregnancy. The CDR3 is CASSLAGRGYSYEQYF. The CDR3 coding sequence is TGTGCCAGCAGCTTAGCGGGCAGGGGGTACTCCTACGAGCAGTACTTC.